This T cell receptor (beta chain) originates from a study of Ad26.COV2.S vaccination and SARS-CoV-2 variants. Whole-study context: A COV1001 Ad26.COV2.S trial-arm participant provided the sample. Once or twice, 56 days apart, Ad26.COV2.S was delivered intramuscularly. Whole-study findings and limits: Spike-specific CD8+ and CD4+ T cell responses reportedly showed substantial breadth after vaccination.

With regard to this clone: Its target is unknown.

Treatment specified: approximately 18 received Ad26.COV2.S at low or high dose, single or two shots; roughly five received placebo; per-sample allocation not given. Day 63 following the first vaccine or placebo injection was when the samples were taken. This vaccine is an Ad26 vector that expresses the Wuhan-strain SARS-CoV-2 spike. Germline V gene sequence: CDR1 KGHSH, CDR2 LQKENI. Trimming took 2 bases from V and 10 from J, leaving 15 bases between them. The CDR3 is 15 amino acids. Here immunoSEQ multiplex PCR was the method, and the copy in TCRdb shows in-frame clones only, minus some. The repertoire consists of a few hundred thousand clones, with around nine tenths occurring once and the leading ten covering around 3.7%.

The TCR was taken from a person aged 18-60 years who received the Ad26.COV2.S COVID-19 vaccine or a placebo. This rearrangement joins TRBV18 to TRBJ1-6; weak D call: TRBD1 (6 bases). The input for sequencing was peripheral blood, taken in a trial of Ad26.COV2.S vaccine versus placebo. The CDR3 region has the DNA TGTGCCAGCTCACCAACGGGACACCGACTCTCACCCCTCCACTTT. Its translation is CASSPTGHRLSPLHF.